These 25 T cell receptor beta chains originate from one sample sequenced in a study of beta chain features in type 1 diabetes. Sequenced material consisted of expressed TCRB transcripts (all of the isolated RNA was reverse transcribed). Data came from immunoSEQ multiplex PCR; TCRdb stores just in-frame clones and leaves some out. The top ten hold around 0.02% of the sample, which has about 930,000 clones, under 20% seen once. Sequenced sample: naive CD4+ T cells from blood. Receptors originate from a woman between 18 and 29 years old in good health.

The CDR3 bases are TGTGCCAGCAGCAGACCAGCGGGAGGCAGCACAGATACGCAGTATTTT. Its protein is CASSRPAGGSTDTQYF. This chain uses TRBV21-1 with TRBJ2-3; the table calls TRBD2, which could not be checked here. TRBV21-1 is classified as a pseudogene. The length of the CDR3 is 16 residues.

The V gene is TRBV4-2, the J gene TRBJ1-5, with 8 positions matching TRBD1. V lost 5 bases, J lost 6 bases, and 12 bases stayed unmatched. Germline CDR1 is LGHNA and CDR2 is YNFKEQ. The CDR3 loop spans 16 amino acids. Here the CDR3 reads CASSSGERQGSQPQHF. The CDR3 DNA reads as TGTGCCAGCAGCTCTGGGGAAAGACAGGGGAGTCAGCCCCAGCATTTT.

The chain is built from TRBV19 and TRBJ2-3; perhaps TRBD2 as D (5 bases). With 7 bases removed from V and 10 bases from J, the gap between germline ends came to 15 bases. This CDR3 contains 12 residues. Germline V lookup: CDR1 LNHDA, CDR2 SQIVND (reference sequence). The CDR3 region is CASMGRHLAQYF. The CDR3 bases are TGTGCCAGTATGGGGAGACATCTCGCGCAGTATTTT.

This clone appeared a few times. In DNA form, the CDR3 reads TGTGCCAGCAGTTACTCCTCCGGGGGCAGCTATGGCTACACCTTC. Its protein product is CASSYSSGGSYGYTF. The rearrangement links TRBV6-5 to TRBJ1-2; TRBD1 is a possible D gene (6 bases). The germline CDR1 and CDR2 sequences are MNHEY and SVGAGI. The CDR3 covers 15 residues. Deletions cut 0 bases from V and 4 bases from J, with 12 bases between.

The chain uses TRBV28 and TRBJ2-7, with 7 bases lining up with TRBD2. Germline assignment: CDR1 MDHEN and CDR2 SYDVKM. V was pared by 7 bases and J by 5 bases, with 11 bases of the junction left unmatched. This CDR3 is built from 14 residues. This chain's CDR3 is CASTQGGSWDEQYF. The CDR3 DNA reads TGTGCCAGCACTCAGGGAGGGAGTTGGGACGAGCAGTACTTC. The entire variable domain, with the rest obtained from reference TRBV28 and TRBJ2-7, is as follows: DVKVTQSSRYLVKRTGEKVFLECVQDMDHENMFWYRQDPGLGLRLIYFSYDVKMKEKGDIPEGYSVSREKKERFSLILESASTNQTSMYLCASTQGGSWDEQYFGPGTRLTVT.

V usage is TRBV28 and J usage is TRBJ1-1, with TRBD1 matching 10 bases. Losses at the gene ends were 6 bases for V and 6 bases for J; bases not matched to a gene: 7. The germline V gene has CDR1 MDHEN and CDR2 SYDVKM. CDR3 length equals 14 residues. CDR3 region: CASSPGQGTAEAFF. The CDR3 DNA follows: TGTGCCAGCAGCCCGGGACAGGGGACCGCTGAAGCTTTCTTT.

The V call is TRBV7-9, the J call TRBJ1-4; D ambiguous. Germline CDR1 reads SEHNR; CDR2 reads FQNEAQ (reference sequence). This CDR3 spans 15 amino acids. Between the trimmed V and J ends, which lost 0 bases and 3 bases, there was a span of 8 bases. The CDR3 nucleotides are TGTGCCAGCAGCTTAGCCCGGGCCTCTAATGAAAAACTGTTTTTT. Amino acids: CASSLARASNEKLFF.

The chain links TRBV4-2 to TRBJ2-1; 11 nucleotides align to TRBD2. The length of the CDR3 is 18 residues. J lost 0 bases, V lost 1 base, and 5 bases had no gene match. The germline V gene encodes CDR1 LGHNA and CDR2 YNFKEQ. The CDR3 here is CASSQGGLAVLSYNEQFF. Here the CDR3 DNA reads TGTGCCAGCAGCCAAGGGGGACTAGCGGTTCTCTCCTACAATGAGCAGTTCTTC.

The rearrangement links TRBV18 to TRBJ2-3, with D tentatively TRBD2 (6 bases). The V end was cut by 1 base, the J end by 2 bases, with 7 bases between. The CDR3 contains 14 residues. Germline lookup yields CDR1 KGHSH and CDR2 LQKENI. This CDR3 is CASSPLAVTDTQYF. The CDR3 DNA reads as TGTGCCAGCTCACCACTAGCGGTCACAGATACGCAGTATTTT.

There are a few counts of this clone. This chain links TRBV6-1 with TRBJ1-2; D uncertain. V lost 1 base and J lost 8, with 20 bases in between. This CDR3 region has 16 residues. Looked up from germline, CDR1 is MNHNS and CDR2 is SASEGT. The CDR3 here is CASSEERVQAIRGYTF. DNA of the CDR3: TGTGCCAGCAGTGAAGAAAGGGTGCAAGCCATACGCGGCTACACCTTC.

This clone was observed once. The chain uses TRBV5-1 and TRBJ1-4; D ambiguous. The CDR3 is 14 residues long. V lost 5 bases and J 0 bases, leaving 8 bases between the germline ends. Germline CDR1 SGHRS, CDR2 YFSETQ. In nucleotides, the CDR3 is TGCGCCAGCAGTGACACCTCAACTAATGAAAAACTGTTTTTT. As protein: CASSDTSTNEKLFF.

This clone has just a few counts. The genes are TRBV5-1 and TRBJ2-7; D is uncertain. Per the germline V gene, CDR1 is SGHRS and CDR2 is YFSETQ. The CDR3 has 14 amino acids. V was pared by 0 bases and J by 3 bases, with 10 bases between. Written as DNA, the CDR3 is TGCGCCAGCAGCTTGGACGGTCTAAACTACGAGCAGTACTTC. As protein: CASSLDGLNYEQYF.

This clone was observed a few times. The V and J genes are TRBV4-2 and TRBJ2-1; no reliable D call. This CDR3 region has 15 residues. Between the trimmed V and J ends, which lost 0 bases and 9 bases, there was a span of 15 bases. CDR1 LGHNA and CDR2 YNFKEQ come from the germline V gene. The CDR3 sequence is CASSQDRLQRSEQFF. The CDR3, as DNA: TGTGCCAGCAGCCAAGATCGGCTGCAACGTAGTGAGCAGTTCTTC.

CDR3 residues: CASSSGIRETQYF. Written as DNA, the CDR3 is TGTGCCAGCAGCTCTGGGATTCGAGAGACCCAGTACTTC. The chain has TRBV7-2 and TRBJ2-5; D remains ambiguous. The CDR3 extends over 13 amino acids. The V end was cut by 4 bases, the J end by 4 bases, with 10 bases between. The germline CDR1 and CDR2 sequences are SGHTA and FQGNSA. Complete variable domain (other parts from reference TRBV7-2 and TRBJ2-5): GAGVSQSPSNKVTEKGKDVELRCDPISGHTALYWYRQSLGQGLEFLIYFQGNSAPDKSGLPSDRFSAERTGGSVSTLTIQRTQQEDSAVYLCASSSGIRETQYFGPGTRLLVL.

The V gene is TRBV6-1, the J gene TRBJ1-2; D ambiguous. Germline-derived CDR1 and CDR2 are MNHNS and SASEGT. The CDR3 has 13 amino acids. Trimming cost V 1 base and J 1 base, with 4 bases left between them. CDR3 amino acids: CASSEGFNYGYTF. The CDR3 DNA sequence: TGTGCCAGCAGTGAAGGCTTTAACTATGGCTACACCTTC.

This rearrangement joins TRBV28 to TRBJ1-2; D is unclear. V lost 6 bases and J lost 4, with 12 bases in between. The CDR3 totals 13 residues. Looked up from germline, CDR1 is MDHEN and CDR2 is SYDVKM. The CDR3 nucleotides read TGTGCCAGCAGGATCGGGCAGAGCTATGGCTACACCTTC. As protein: CASRIGQSYGYTF.

This clone has a handful of counts. The chain combines TRBV15 with TRBJ2-5; maybe TRBD1 (6 bases). This CDR3 has 15 amino acids. The V gene's germline CDR1 is LNHNV and CDR2 YYDKDF (reference sequence). Trimming removed 2 bases from V and 2 bases from J, with 12 bases in between. CDR3 nucleotide sequence: TGTGCCACCAGCAGAAGACAGGCATATCAAGAGACCCAGTACTTC. It specifies CATSRRQAYQETQYF.

This clone was seen only a few times. The genes are TRBV5-1 and TRBJ2-1; TRBD2 aligns across 8 bases. The CDR3 spans 15 residues. Trimming cost V 0 bases and J 9 bases; bases outside gene matches: 8. In germline, CDR1 is SGHRS, CDR2 YFSETQ. In DNA form, the CDR3 reads TGCGCCAGCAGCTTGGCGGCTGCGGGAGGCATTGAGCAGTTCTTC. Protein: CASSLAAAGGIEQFF.

The rearrangement uses TRBV28 and TRBJ1-3; 7 nucleotides align to TRBD1. This CDR3 region has 16 residues. Looked up from germline, CDR1 is MDHEN and CDR2 is SYDVKM. V shed 4 bases and J 0 bases; nucleotides not matched to a gene: 6. CDR3 nucleotide sequence: TGTGCCAGCAGTTATGGCAGGGGGAGCTCTGGAAACACCATATATTTT. Protein product: CASSYGRGSSGNTIYF.

Only a few counts were recorded for this clone. The chain is built from TRBV29-1 and TRBJ1-2; 7 nucleotides agree with TRBD1. Germline CDR1 and CDR2: SQVTM and ANQGSEA. This CDR3 is built from 14 residues. V lost 4 bases and J lost 2; bases outside the gene matches: 7. The CDR3 DNA reads TGCAGCGTTGCCACAGGGGTTCGGAACTATGGCTACACCTTC. The encoded protein is CSVATGVRNYGYTF.

J is TRBJ2-1 and V is TRBV28; possibly TRBD1 for D (5 bases). Germline assignment: CDR1 MDHEN and CDR2 SYDVKM. Deletions cut 10 bases from V and 6 bases from J, with 13 bases between. The CDR3 spans 12 residues. CDR3 DNA: TGTGCCACGCACAGGCCAGGCAATGAGCAGTTCTTC. Translated: CATHRPGNEQFF.

A few counts support this clone. The chain employs TRBV29-1 and TRBJ1-4; possible D gene TRBD1, 5 bases. V was trimmed by 4 bases and J by 3 bases, leaving 9 bases between them. The germline V gene encodes CDR1 SQVTM and CDR2 ANQGSEA. The CDR3 contains 13 residues. The CDR3 nucleotides are TGCAGCGTTGCTTGGGACCCTAATGAAAAACTGTTTTTT. Translating gives CSVAWDPNEKLFF.

This chain connects TRBV4-3 to TRBJ2-2; TRBD2 matches at 12 bases. J was trimmed by 6 bases and V by 3 bases; bases with no gene match: 11. The CDR3 totals 18 residues. Germline V gene sequence: CDR1 LGHNA, CDR2 YSLEER. Written as DNA, the CDR3 is TGCGCCAGCAGCCAGACCATTACTAGCGGGAGGCCAGCCGGGGAGCTGTTTTTT. As protein: CASSQTITSGRPAGELFF.

This chain uses TRBV5-1 with TRBJ1-1; 7 nucleotides agree with TRBD1. Germline CDR1 is SGHRS and CDR2 is YFSETQ. The CDR3 has 13 residues. V gave up 4 bases and J gave up 9 bases; unmatched junction bases: 9. CDR3 sequence (DNA): TGCGCCAGCAGCCTAACAGACAGGGCCAAAGCTTTCTTT. Its protein product is CASSLTDRAKAFF. Using reference TRBV5-1 and TRBJ1-1 for the parts outside the CDR3, the full variable domain is KAGVTQTPRYLIKTRGQQVTLSCSPISGHRSVSWYQQTPGQGLQFLFEYFSETQRNKGNFPGRFSGRQFSNSRSEMNVSTLELGDSALYLCASSLTDRAKAFFGQGTRLTVV.

The chain joins TRBV5-1 to TRBJ2-3; 10 nucleotides agree with TRBD2. Germline V CDR1 and CDR2: SGHRS, YFSETQ. This CDR3 is 17 amino acids long. With V trimmed by 1 base and J by 2 bases, 7 bases remained unmatched. The chain's CDR3 is CASSLNKAGGTTDTQYF. In nucleotides, the CDR3 is TGCGCCAGCAGCTTGAATAAAGCGGGAGGGACCACAGATACGCAGTATTTT.